These 20 T cell receptor beta chains came from one sample sequenced in a study of T cells in Graves' hyperthyroidism and ophthalmopathy. Amplification of TCR beta CDR3 regions used RNA as the template. HTBI primers drove first-round RT-PCR of the TCR CDR3. TCRdb fed the multiplex PCR reads into MiXCR, producing one record per CDR3 protein. The profile shows about 250,000 distinct CDR3 sequences, about 24% of them singletons. Sequences were obtained from blood. Source of these receptors: a woman aged 35 to 49 with Graves' ophthalmopathy.

This clonotype was observed many times. This chain links TRBV27 with TRBJ1-6, with 7 bases that match TRBD1. This CDR3 spans 14 amino acids. The trim removed 11 bases at V and 6 bases at J, leaving 10 bases unmatched. In germline, CDR1 is MNHEY, CDR2 SMNVEV (reference sequence). For the CDR3, the DNA is TGTGCCCACTACAGGGGATTCCCTAATTCACCCCTCCACTTT. As protein: CAHYRGFPNSPLHF.

This sequence joins TRBV15 and TRBJ2-7, with 9 bases aligning to TRBD1. Per the germline V gene, CDR1 is LNHNV and CDR2 is YYDKDF (reference sequence). The CDR3 runs 16 residues. Trimming removed 0 bases from V and 5 bases from J; junction bases left unmatched: 8. CDR3 loop: CATSRDGDRVFHEQYF. For the CDR3, the DNA is TGTGCCACCAGCAGAGATGGGGACAGGGTGTTCCACGAGCAGTACTTC. The entire variable domain, with the rest obtained from reference TRBV15 and TRBJ2-7, is as follows: DAMVIQNPRYQVTQFGKPVTLSCSQTLNHNVMYWYQQKSSQAPKLLFHYYDKDFNNEADTPDNFQSRRPNTSFCFLDIRSPGLGDTAMYLCATSRDGDRVFHEQYFGPGTRLTVT.

This clonotype was detected ten times or more. V and J are TRBV5-1 and TRBJ1-1; 8 bases are a match to TRBD1. Trimming took 3 bases from V and 1 from J; bases not matched to a gene: 2. Germline V gene sequence: CDR1 SGHRS, CDR2 YFSETQ. CDR3 length: 14 residues. The CDR3 loop reads CASSWTGQNTEAFF. CDR3 DNA: TGCGCCAGCAGCTGGACAGGGCAGAACACTGAAGCTTTCTTT. Full variable domain (rest looked up from reference TRBV5-1 and TRBJ1-1): KAGVTQTPRYLIKTRGQQVTLSCSPISGHRSVSWYQQTPGQGLQFLFEYFSETQRNKGNFPGRFSGRQFSNSRSEMNVSTLELGDSALYLCASSWTGQNTEAFFGQGTRLTVV.

This clonotype was detected only a few times. The chain has TRBV7-2 and TRBJ1-2; a possible D gene is TRBD1 (5 bases). Germline CDR1 and CDR2: SGHTA and FQGNSA. CDR3 size: 13 residues. The ends were cut back, 1 base at V and 8 bases at J, with 11 bases in the middle. CDR3 protein: CASSLGGESGYTF. DNA for the CDR3: TGTGCCAGCAGCTTAGGAGGGGAGTCCGGCTACACCTTC.

V gene TRBV3-1 combines with J gene TRBJ2-4; 13 nucleotides agree with TRBD2. Germline V gives CDR1 LGHDT, CDR2 YNNKEL (reference sequence). V shed 3 bases, J shed 5 bases, and the junction held 4 bases outside the gene matches. The CDR3 covers 16 residues. In DNA form, the CDR3 reads TGTGCCAGCAGCCATAGACTAGCGGGAGGCCAAAACATTCAGTACTTC. Residues: CASSHRLAGGQNIQYF.

The table lists this clonotype with many counts. In DNA, the CDR3 is TGTGCCAGCAGTGAGGGACTAGCTAACTCAGATACGCAGTATTTT. The encoded protein is CASSEGLANSDTQYF. The chain uses TRBV28 and TRBJ2-3, with 9 nucleotides matching TRBD2. The CDR3 is 15 residues long. Looked up from germline, CDR1 is MDHEN and CDR2 is SYDVKM. The trim removed 5 bases at V and 4 bases at J, leaving 7 bases unmatched.

On this clonotype itself: An end of the junction does not agree with germline; a read error may underlie this. This chain connects TRBV12-3 or TRBV12-4 to TRBJ2-7; TRBD2 matches at 13 bases. There are 17 residues in the CDR3. The CDR3 DNA is TGTGCCAGCAGTCCTGGACTAGCGGGAGATCCCTCCTGCGAGCAGTACTTC. Its translation is CASSPGLAGDPSCEQYF.

In its sample, this clonotype was seen many times. The V and J genes are TRBV10-3 and TRBJ2-5; no definite D call. With 2 bases removed from V and 2 bases from J, the gap between germline ends came to 12 bases. The germline V gene has CDR1 ENHRY and CDR2 SYGVKD. This CDR3 contains 15 residues. The CDR3 region is CAISEIFGVQETQYF. The CDR3 nucleotides are TGTGCCATCAGTGAGATATTTGGGGTACAAGAGACCCAGTACTTC.

The chain has TRBV27 and TRBJ2-5; TRBD1 agrees at 7 bases. Germline values: CDR1 MNHEY, CDR2 SMNVEV (reference sequence). This CDR3 region has 14 residues. The V segment lost 5 bases and the J segment 5 bases; nucleotides outside the gene matches: 8. The CDR3 region has the DNA TGTGCCAGCAGTCAGAAGGGGGCAGGGGAGACCCAGTACTTC. Its translation: CASSQKGAGETQYF.

This clonotype was counted ten times or more. The rearrangement uses TRBV5-1 and TRBJ2-5, with D hard to call. V gave up 8 bases and J gave up 2 bases, with 4 bases separating them. This CDR3 has 10 amino acids. The germline V gene encodes CDR1 SGHRS and CDR2 YFSETQ. The CDR3 bases are TGCGCCAGGGCTCAAGAGACCCAGTACTTC. Translation gives CARAQETQYF.

This clonotype was picked up many times. The rearrangement links TRBV7-2 to TRBJ1-5; D gene unclear. The germline gives CDR1 SGHTA, CDR2 FQGNSA. The CDR3 length is 14 residues. V dropped 4 bases and J dropped 0 bases, with 7 bases sitting between them. The CDR3 reads CASSSSNSNQPQHF. The CDR3 nucleotides read TGTGCCAGCAGCTCATCAAATAGCAATCAGCCCCAGCATTTT.

The chain links TRBV24-1 to TRBJ2-7, with 9 bases matching TRBD1. The CDR3 has 16 residues. Germline values: CDR1 KGHDR, CDR2 SFDVKD. The V gene end was trimmed by 4 bases and the J gene end by 2 bases; junction bases not matched to a gene: 8. The CDR3 DNA follows: TGTGCCACCAGTGACAACCGGGACAGGGCTCCCTACGAGCAGTACTTC. Residues: CATSDNRDRAPYEQYF.

This clonotype was counted ten times or more. The chain combines TRBV27 with TRBJ2-7; tentative D call: TRBD2 (5 bases). The CDR3 length is 15 residues. V lost 5 bases, J lost 1 base, and 15 bases lay in between. Germline V gives CDR1 MNHEY, CDR2 SMNVEV (reference sequence). Written as DNA, the CDR3 is TGTGCCAGCAGTCCCCCCGGACGGAGGTCCTACGAGCAGTACTTC. Amino acids: CASSPPGRRSYEQYF.

The sample holds one count of this clonotype. With a much larger clone just one base away, this may be a read error. The chain combines TRBV19 with TRBJ1-2; tentative D call: TRBD1 (5 bases). Per germline, CDR1 LNHDA and CDR2 SQIVND (reference sequence). V was shortened by 11 bases and J by 5 bases, with 15 bases between the two germline ends. The CDR3 is 12 amino acids. DNA of the CDR3: TGTGCCGCCACAGGACTAGCTTATGGCTACACCTTC. Residues: CAATGLAYGYTF.

A single count supports this clonotype. One end of the junction fails to match germline, which may point to a read error. The chain employs TRBV11-2 and TRBJ2-7; tentatively, D is TRBD1 (5 bases). The CDR3 is made up of 14 amino acids. CDR1 and CDR2 from the germline V gene are SGHAT and FQNNGV. CDR3 nucleotide sequence: TGTGCCAGCAGCCCACTGGTGGGGCCTTACGAGCAGTCCTTC. It is translated as CASSPLVGPYEQSF.

V and J are TRBV6-1 and TRBJ2-5; D is unresolved. CDR3 length: 16 residues. The V gene lost 1 base and the J gene lost 2 bases, with 14 bases spanning the gap. The germline CDR1 and CDR2 sequences are MNHNS and SASEGT. The chain's CDR3 is CASSEDSYSSQETQYF. DNA of the CDR3: TGTGCCAGCAGTGAAGATAGTTACAGCAGTCAAGAGACCCAGTACTTC.

This clonotype has a single count. The chain combines TRBV6-1 with TRBJ1-5; 9 positions agree with TRBD1. The ends lost 4 bases at V and 6 bases at J; junction bases unmatched: 4. The CDR3 consists of 14 residues. Germline V gene data show CDR1 as MNHNS and CDR2 as SASEGT. The CDR3 sequence: CASSATGGFQPQHF. DNA of the CDR3: TGTGCCAGCAGTGCTACAGGGGGCTTTCAGCCCCAGCATTTT.

V is TRBV7-9 and J is TRBJ2-2; D call uncertain. The CDR3 is 14 amino acids. V was clipped by 1 base and J by 6 bases, with 9 bases between them. CDR1 is SEHNR, CDR2 FQNEAQ, per germline (reference sequence). The CDR3 region is CASSLEVSPGELFF. CDR3 DNA: TGTGCCAGCAGCTTAGAGGTATCCCCCGGGGAGCTGTTTTTT.

This clonotype was recorded a few times. This chain uses TRBV6-5 with TRBJ1-1; perhaps TRBD1 as D (6 bases). Germline V gene sequence: CDR1 MNHEY, CDR2 SVGAGI. Trimming took off 1 base at V and 3 bases at J, with 12 bases between the two ends. The CDR3 loop spans 15 amino acids. CDR3 residues: CASSYYGGADTEAFF. The DNA of the CDR3 is TGTGCCAGCAGTTACTACGGGGGGGCAGACACTGAAGCTTTCTTT.

This clonotype was observed many times. The rearrangement uses TRBV5-1 and TRBJ1-1, with TRBD1 as a possible D gene (6 bases). The CDR3 is 14 amino acids. From germline, CDR1 is SGHRS and CDR2 YFSETQ. V shed 9 bases and J shed 3 bases, with 18 bases lying between them. The CDR3 coding sequence is TGCGCCACAGTCAGGGGTGACGGGGACACTGAAGCTTTCTTT. It is translated as CATVRGDGDTEAFF.